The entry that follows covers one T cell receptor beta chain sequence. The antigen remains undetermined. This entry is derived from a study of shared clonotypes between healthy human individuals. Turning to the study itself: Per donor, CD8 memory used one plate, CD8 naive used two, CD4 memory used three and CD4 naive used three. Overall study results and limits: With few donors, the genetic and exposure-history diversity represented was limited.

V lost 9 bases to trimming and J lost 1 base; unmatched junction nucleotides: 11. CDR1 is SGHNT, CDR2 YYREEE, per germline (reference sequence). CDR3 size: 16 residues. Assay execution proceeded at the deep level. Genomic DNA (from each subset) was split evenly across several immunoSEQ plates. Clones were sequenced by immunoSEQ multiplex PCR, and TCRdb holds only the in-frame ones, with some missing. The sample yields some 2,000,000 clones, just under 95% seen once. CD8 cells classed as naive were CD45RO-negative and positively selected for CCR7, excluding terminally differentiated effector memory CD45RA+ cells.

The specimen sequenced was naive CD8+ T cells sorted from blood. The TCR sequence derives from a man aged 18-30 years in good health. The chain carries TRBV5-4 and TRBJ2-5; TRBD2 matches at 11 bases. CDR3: CATAGGTSGSQETQYF. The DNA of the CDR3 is TGTGCCACCGCGGGGGGGACTAGCGGTTCCCAAGAGACCCAGTACTTC.